This T cell receptor beta chain comes out of a study of T cell responses to AZD1222 COVID-19 vaccine. Study-level findings and limits: Two AZD1222 doses significantly raised spike-specific TCR breadth and depth over controls. Repertoires were obtained only post-peak T cell response. Baseline seropositivity occurred in only a handful of AZD1222 recipients. Clonal diversity was possibly underestimated, and the donors were mostly white British, with more females.

Concerning this clone itself: What it binds is not known.

The CDR3 sequence is 16 residues long. V lost 1 base and J 5 bases, leaving 18 bases between the germline ends. Germline CDR1 reads KGHSH; CDR2 reads LQKENI. Clones were sequenced by immunoSEQ multiplex PCR, and TCRdb holds only the in-frame ones, with some missing. The sample lists 95,000 to 110,000 clones, 89% occurring once. Sequenced material: peripheral blood, taken on day 0 of AZD1222 vaccination. The sequence came from an adult in good health. The rearrangement links TRBV18 to TRBJ2-7, with D possibly being TRBD1 (5 bases). The CDR3 nucleotides are TGTGCCAGCTCACCACAACGCGGACATCAGGGTGACGAGCAGTACTTC. Protein sequence: CASSPQRGHQGDEQYF.